The 17 T cell receptor beta chains in this list originate from one sample, sequenced in a study of blood T cell repertoires in COVID-19. Generated by immunoSEQ multiplex PCR, the TCRdb table keeps only in-frame clones and is missing some. The data hold about 300,000 clones, with more than 80% observed a single time. The source material was peripheral blood. These receptors were obtained from a woman aged 45-59 years with COVID-19, enrolled during active disease.

The V gene is TRBV7-2, the J gene TRBJ1-1; 11 nucleotides match TRBD1. J lost 4 bases, V lost 6 bases, and 4 bases had no gene match. The CDR3 is 14 residues long. The germline gives CDR1 SGHTA, CDR2 FQGNSA. The CDR3, as DNA: TGTGCCAGCAGTCGGGACAGGGGGTTCACTGAAGCTTTCTTT. Encoded protein: CASSRDRGFTEAFF.

This chain connects TRBV5-1 to TRBJ2-1, with 12 bases fitting TRBD2. Trimming removed 6 bases from V and 9 bases from J; junction bases left unmatched: 10. Looked up from germline, CDR1 is SGHRS and CDR2 is YFSETQ. The CDR3 is made up of 15 amino acids. In DNA, the CDR3 is TGCGCCAGCAAGACCGGACTAGCGGGACTCGGTGAGCAGTTCTTC. It yields the protein CASKTGLAGLGEQFF.

The rearrangement joins TRBV12-1 to TRBJ1-3; the D call of TRBD1 is as the table states it, not checked on the DNA. TRBV12-1 is recorded as a pseudogene. The CDR3 extends over 17 amino acids. This CDR3 reads CASSWDSPRATGNTIYF. The CDR3 DNA follows: TGTGCCAGCAGCTGGGACAGCCCCCGAGCTACTGGAAACACCATATATTTT.

V and J are TRBV10-2 and TRBJ2-7, with D possibly being TRBD2 (5 bases). V shed 2 bases and J shed 8 bases, with 10 bases lying between them. The germline CDR1 and CDR2 sequences are WSHSY and SAAADI. The CDR3 has 12 amino acids. CDR3: CASSEGEGKQYF. The CDR3 DNA follows: TGCGCCAGCAGTGAGGGTGAGGGTAAGCAGTACTTC.

The chain carries TRBV27 and TRBJ2-7; 9 bases fit TRBD1. The CDR3 loop spans 15 amino acids. CDR1 and CDR2 (germline): MNHEY, SMNVEV (reference sequence). V gave up 6 bases and J gave up 3 bases; unmatched junction bases: 9. DNA of the CDR3: TGTGCCAGCAGACAAACAGGGGGCTTAAGCTACGAGCAGTACTTC. Its translation: CASRQTGGLSYEQYF.

CDR3 protein: CASSLSRDLNSYEQYF. CDR3 nucleotide sequence: TGTGCCAGCAGTTTATCCCGGGACTTAAACTCCTACGAGCAGTACTTC. The V gene is TRBV27, the J gene TRBJ2-7, with D possibly TRBD2 on 6 matching bases. With 0 bases removed from V and 0 bases from J, the gap between germline ends came to 12 bases. CDR3 length equals 16 residues. Germline CDR1 is MNHEY and CDR2 is SMNVEV (reference sequence).

This clone was found once. The V call is TRBV2, the J call TRBJ1-4, with unresolved D. V dropped 5 bases and J dropped 5 bases, with 15 bases sitting between them. Germline V CDR1 and CDR2: SNHLY, FYNNEI. The CDR3 sequence is 15 residues long. The CDR3 spells CASSPQYGPNEKLFF. The CDR3 DNA reads as TGTGCCAGCAGTCCCCAGTATGGGCCAAATGAAAAACTGTTTTTT.

This chain connects TRBV24-1 to TRBJ1-2, with D possibly TRBD1 on 5 matching bases. CDR1 KGHDR and CDR2 SFDVKD come from the germline V gene. This CDR3 has 17 residues. V gave up 5 bases and J gave up 0 bases, with 18 bases separating them. The CDR3 here is CATSGPMEGKANYGYTF. The CDR3 DNA sequence: TGTGCCACCAGTGGTCCTATGGAGGGGAAGGCTAACTATGGCTACACCTTC.

The chain is built from TRBV18 and TRBJ1-1; D remains unclear. Trimming pared 5 bases from V and 1 base from J, leaving 14 bases between. CDR1 KGHSH and CDR2 LQKENI come from the germline V gene. This CDR3 is 15 amino acids long. CDR3 in amino acids: CASSVFVGRNTEAFF. CDR3 DNA sequence: TGTGCCAGCTCAGTTTTCGTTGGCAGGAACACTGAAGCTTTCTTT.

V usage is TRBV6-5 and J usage is TRBJ2-7; 10 bases map to TRBD1. With 6 bases clipped from V and 3 bases from J, the junction kept 5 bases outside the gene matches. Germline V gives CDR1 MNHEY, CDR2 SVGAGI. The length of the CDR3 is 14 residues. DNA of the CDR3: TGTGCCAGCAGAGGGACAGGGGTAAACTACGAGCAGTACTTC. Its protein product is CASRGTGVNYEQYF.

The chain combines TRBV11-2 with TRBJ1-1; 9 bases align to TRBD1. The germline V gene has CDR1 SGHAT and CDR2 FQNNGV. Germline trimming cut 4 bases from V and 4 bases from J; bases unmatched to any gene: 10. The CDR3 runs 16 residues. The CDR3 DNA reads as TGTGCCAGCAGCTCCTTTCGGGACAGGGCGATCACTGAAGCTTTCTTT. Protein: CASSSFRDRAITEAFF.

This clone was observed a single time. This sequence joins TRBV6-2 or TRBV6-3 and TRBJ1-1, with D possibly matching TRBD1 (6 bases). Trimming removed 4 bases at V and 5 bases at J, with 11 bases between. This CDR3 comprises 13 residues. The germline CDR1 and CDR2 sequences are MNHEY and SVGEGT. The CDR3 is CASSWGRATEAFF. DNA for the CDR3: TGTGCCAGCAGTTGGGGGCGGGCGACTGAAGCTTTCTTT.

This clone was picked up one time. The chain combines TRBV18 with TRBJ2-1, with 7 bases that match TRBD1. Germline lookup yields CDR1 KGHSH and CDR2 LQKENI. Trimming at V came to 3 bases and at J to 3 bases, leaving 8 bases not matched to a gene. This CDR3 comprises 16 residues. As DNA, the CDR3 is TGTGCCAGCTCACCGTCTAGGGGGCTTGACTACAATGAGCAGTTCTTC. It translates to CASSPSRGLDYNEQFF.

The V and J genes are TRBV5-1 and TRBJ2-3; TRBD2 aligns across 10 bases. The length of the CDR3 is 16 residues. Germline-derived CDR1 and CDR2 are SGHRS and YFSETQ. The junction had 5 bases not matched to a gene; V was cut back by 4 bases and J by 0 bases. Here the CDR3 reads CASSPYSGRSTDTQYF. Written as DNA, the CDR3 is TGCGCCAGCAGCCCGTATAGCGGGAGGAGCACAGATACGCAGTATTTT.

This sequence joins TRBV30 and TRBJ1-2; possibly TRBD1 for D (5 bases). V was trimmed by 4 bases and J by 4 bases, leaving 16 bases between them. Germline V gene lookup returns CDR1 GTSNPN and CDR2 SVGIG (reference sequence). The CDR3 covers 14 residues. The CDR3 sequence: CAWIGGVGGYGYTF. The CDR3 coding sequence is TGTGCCTGGATCGGAGGGGTTGGGGGCTATGGCTACACCTTC.

The chain uses TRBV14 and TRBJ2-7; TRBD1 might be the D (5 bases). Germline loops: CDR1 SGHDN, CDR2 FVKESK. Trimming took off 4 bases at V and 1 base at J, with 17 bases between the two ends. There are 16 residues in the CDR3. CDR3 protein: CASSLHWADRSYEQYF. CDR3 bases: TGTGCCAGCAGCCTCCACTGGGCTGACAGATCCTACGAGCAGTACTTC.

The genes are TRBV13 and TRBJ2-1; D is ambiguous. The V end was cut by 1 base, the J end by 7 bases, with 5 bases between. Per germline, CDR1 PRHDT and CDR2 FYEKMQ (reference sequence). This CDR3 has 12 amino acids. The CDR3, as DNA: TGTGCCAGCAGCTTAGTCCGGAATGAGCAGTTCTTC. It yields the protein CASSLVRNEQFF.